This T cell receptor (beta chain) was recovered during a study of molecular identifiers for immune sequencing clone quantification. TCRdb reanalysed the PCR reads using MiXCR and keeps one entry per CDR3 protein. This sample carries around 460,000 distinct CDR3 sequences, roughly 26% of them seen once, and the ten largest clones take roughly 0.79%. The CDR3 has 15 amino acids. V was pared by 4 bases and J by 1 base, with 13 bases between. Germline V CDR1 and CDR2: MDHEN, SYDVKM. A few counts support this clonotype. Sequenced material: naive CD8+ T cells from blood, with Jurkat cell RNA spiked in. Noted subset: FACS-sorted CD8+CD4-CCR7+CD45RA+ naive T cells. The sequence came from a human donor in good health. Some libraries in this study had Jurkat cell RNA spiked in. The chain carries TRBV28 and TRBJ1-1; maybe TRBD1 (6 bases). CDR3: CASSSETTGNTEAFF. CDR3 DNA sequence: TGTGCCAGCAGTTCCGAAACGACAGGGAACACTGAAGCTTTCTTT.